This TCR beta chain was recovered during a study of cytotoxic CD8 clonotypes in ibrutinib-treated CLL. In the study overall: About 25 partial and 2 complete responses; at median around 71 months, around 14 remitted, roughly twelve progressed. Notes on the study in general: Clonality showed a rise at ibrutinib response that reversed toward baseline at progression.

Researchers set a sequencing depth target of 1 in 200,000 to 1 in 1 million T cells. The repertoire was sequenced with immunoSEQ multiplex PCR; TCRdb's copy has only in-frame clones and lacks some. The table includes over 100,000 clones, 50% to 65% detected once. Turning to this clone: What it recognizes is unknown.

The CDR3 runs to 15 residues. Germline V gene lookup returns CDR1 SNHLY and CDR2 FYNNEI. The genes are TRBV2 and TRBJ1-6; 8 nucleotides match TRBD1. Here the sequenced sample was PBMCs, taken after 24 months of ibrutinib treatment. This receptor was obtained from a human donor with chronic lymphocytic leukemia. In DNA, the CDR3 is TGTGCGACCAGCAGGATACGGACAGGGAATTCACCCCTCCACTTT. It yields the protein CATSRIRTGNSPLHF.